The rows below give T cell receptor beta chains drawn from one sample of a study of blood T cell repertoires in COVID-19. Produced via immunoSEQ multiplex PCR; TCRdb's table is partial and in-frame only. The sample holds just over 90,000 clones, roughly 88% seen once. The sequencing sample was made of peripheral blood. The source is a human donor with active COVID-19. The donor label of this sample is uncertain. Both conserved end residues are trimmed from each CDR3.

j_call v_call cdr3_aa
TRBJ2-5 TRBV15 ATSRYPREETQY
TRBJ2-1 TRBV5-3 ARKMFSGGVNEQF
TRBJ2-2 TRBV3-1/TRBV3-2 ASSQDGLAGVPGELF
TRBJ2-4 TRBV5-1 ASSPGGTPIAKNIQY
TRBJ1-1 TRBV6-6 ASKTTGRAF
TRBJ2-3 TRBV6-2/TRBV6-3 ASSYYNTQY
TRBJ2-7 TRBV27 ASSLQTGSYEQY
TRBJ2-7 TRBV10-2 ASSDFGAGVEQY
TRBJ2-7 TRBV5-1 ASSELAGGPHEQY
TRBJ2-5 TRBV4-1 ASSQDSADRGWETQY
TRBJ2-3 TRBV7-2 ASSLLRDTQY
TRBJ1-2 TRBV4-1 ASSQAGRDYGYT
TRBJ2-1 TRBV12-3/TRBV12-4 ASRDSLYNEQF
TRBJ2-1 TRBV10-3 AISGHSGGAFYNEQF
TRBJ1-6 TRBV18 ASSPDRSNSPLH
TRBJ2-7 TRBV9 ASSPGLPPSYEQY
TRBJ2-2 TRBV5-1 ASSLEPNTGELF
TRBJ1-2 TRBV21-1 ASSDRTRDRGLDYT
TRBJ1-1 TRBV15 ATSRTRLEAF
TRBJ2-5 TRBV7-6 ASSLPAGRTEETQY
TRBJ1-1 TRBV6-2/TRBV6-3 ASSYPWTGNTEAF
TRBJ2-7 TRBV6-6 ASNGRLDFYEQY
TRBJ1-2 TRBV6-2/TRBV6-3 ASSPRDRIGHGYT
TRBJ2-3 TRBV30 AWSEGGGPATDTQY
TRBJ1-2 TRBV25-1 ASRPAGRDYGYT
TRBJ2-5 TRBV5-1 ASSLAAREGRSQY
TRBJ1-1 TRBV7-9 ASSSVRRVNTEAF
TRBJ2-1 TRBV16 ASSPGQGSYNEQF
TRBJ2-7 TRBV18 ASSPFAGVSGNEQY
TRBJ1-2 TRBV30 AWSTQAYGYT
TRBJ1-2 TRBV2 ASSYLTGQDYGYT
TRBJ2-1 TRBV7-9 ASSETGARDEQF
TRBJ2-5 TRBV7-7 ASSASGVRETQY
TRBJ2-2 TRBV4-1 ASSQDAGQPPGELF
TRBJ2-1 TRBV27 ASSLDRPVGNEQF
TRBJ1-1 TRBV7-9 ASSLATGSNTEAF
TRBJ2-1 TRBV6-2/TRBV6-3 ASSYPTLARGVSNEQF
TRBJ2-3 TRBV6-2/TRBV6-3 ASSRRGSGDTQY